Listed below are T cell receptor beta chains from one sample, sequenced in a study of response to subunit inactivated influenza vaccine. TCRdb reprocessed the RT-PCR reads via MiXCR and lists one record per CDR3 protein. The data contain about 520,000 distinct CDR3 sequences, 9.5% to 12% of them singletons. Sequences were derived from PBMCs from blood, sampled 40 to 50 days after vaccination. The receptors originated from a man aged 50-59 years who received an inactivated influenza vaccine. CDR3s include the opening cysteine and the closing phenylalanine or tryptophan. The order of the fields is D gene, clone size, V gene, J gene, CDR3 DNA, CDR3 protein. The D gene is left open where the match is weak. Not every row has a clone size; where given, it reads once, few, many or a size class.

>-|few|TRBV7-9|TRBJ2-1
TGTGCCAGCAGTATAGGGCAGAATGTCTACAATGAGCAGTTCTTC
CASSIGQNVYNEQFF
>-|-|TRBV11-2|TRBJ2-5
TGTGCCAGCAGCTTAGATGTTATCGCCCAAGAAGCGGAGACCCAGTACTTC
CASSLDVIAQEAETQYF
>TRBD1|-|TRBV10-3|TRBJ1-4
TGTGCCATACAGGGGCCTAATGAAAAACTGTTTTTT
CAIQGPNEKLFF
>TRBD1|once|TRBV18|TRBJ1-2
TGTGCCAGCTCACCCGGGACAGCGGACTATGGCTACACCTTC
CASSPGTADYGYTF
>-|few|TRBV15|TRBJ1-1
TGTGCCACCAGCAGAGTCGGAGCCGGGAACACTGAAGCTTTCTTT
CATSRVGAGNTEAFF
>-|-|TRBV5-1|TRBJ2-5
TGCGCCAGCAGCTTGGCCGTCTCCGGAGAGTCCCAGTACTTC
CASSLAVSGESQYF
>-|few|TRBV6-1|TRBJ2-1
TGTGCCAGCAGTGAAGAGGTGGGCTACTCCTACAATGAGCAGTTCTTC
CASSEEVGYSYNEQFF
>TRBD2|many|TRBV5-6|TRBJ2-1
TGTGCCAGCAGTCCGAGGGTGGGAGGGTACAATGAGCAGTTCTTC
CASSPRVGGYNEQFF
>-|many|TRBV27|TRBJ2-7
TGTGCCAGCAGTCCATACAGGGAAACCTACGAGCAGTACTTC
CASSPYRETYEQYF
>-|-|TRBV2|TRBJ2-7
TGTGCCAGCAGTGAGGTTTGGGCCTCCTACGAGCAGTACTTC
CASSEVWASYEQYF
>-|many|TRBV4-1|TRBJ2-1
TGCGCCAGCAGCCCCGGACAGATCCCCTACAATGAGCAGTTCTTC
CASSPGQIPYNEQFF
>-|few|TRBV7-2|TRBJ2-1
TGTGCCAGCAGCCCGACACTAGGGGTGTATGGCAATGAGCAGTTCTTC
CASSPTLGVYGNEQFF
>-|many|TRBV4-2|TRBJ1-6
TGTGCCAGCAGCCAAGATACGGCATATAATTCACCCCTCCACTTT
CASSQDTAYNSPLHF
>TRBD1|-|TRBV5-6|TRBJ1-3
TGTGCCAGCAGCTCACTGTTTTACCGCACAGGGGCTGGAAACACCATATATTTT
CASSSLFYRTGAGNTIYF
>-|many|TRBV20-1|TRBJ2-7
TGCAGTGCTAGCGGGTCGTACGAGCAGTACTTC
CSASGSYEQYF
>TRBD2|many|TRBV12-3/TRBV12-4|TRBJ2-7
TGTGCCAGCAGCACGCGGACTAGCGGGGGGTACGAGCAGTACTTC
CASSTRTSGGYEQYF
>-|few|TRBV12-3/TRBV12-4|TRBJ2-1
TGTGCCAGCCAGCCGGGGATCTCCTACAATGAGCAGTTCTTC
CASQPGISYNEQFF
>-|-|TRBV12-3/TRBV12-4|TRBJ1-1
TGTGCCAGCAGTGGACGCCCGGGGGTGCCGGGCACTGAAGCTTTCTTT
CASSGRPGVPGTEAFF
>TRBD2|few|TRBV11-1|TRBJ2-1
TGTGCCAGCAGCTCTTCTAGCGGGAGGGCCCGAGTCTACAATGAGCAGTTCTTC
CASSSSSGRARVYNEQFF
>TRBD2|few|TRBV4-2|TRBJ2-7
TGTGCCAGCAGCCAAGATCCTAGCGGGACCCTTTCCTCCTACGAGCAGTACTTC
CASSQDPSGTLSSYEQYF
>-|many|TRBV4-3|TRBJ1-1
TGCGCCAGCAGCCAAGACCGAAACACTGAAGCTTTCTTT
CASSQDRNTEAFF
>-|many|TRBV3-1|TRBJ2-1
TGTGCCAGCAGTCCCGACGACAGTTACAATGAGCAGTTCTTC
CASSPDDSYNEQFF
>TRBD1|-|TRBV19|TRBJ1-1
TGTGCCAGTAGTACCAGACAGGGGGTGAACACTGAAGCTTTCTTT
CASSTRQGVNTEAFF
>-|many|TRBV7-9|TRBJ2-7
TGTGCCAGCAGCTTAGAATCGACAGGGCAGTACTTC
CASSLESTGQYF
>-|many|TRBV7-2|TRBJ2-1
TGTGCCAGCAGCTTTATGGCACCTTACAATGAGCAGTTCTTC
CASSFMAPYNEQFF
>-|few|TRBV6-8|TRBJ2-4
TGTGCCAGCACCCGATTAGGCCCCAACATTCAGTACTTC
CASTRLGPNIQYF
>-|-|TRBV4-2|TRBJ2-7
TGTGCCAGCAGCCCTTCCGGGGGAGTGCACGAGCAGTACTTC
CASSPSGGVHEQYF
>-|many|TRBV27|TRBJ1-6
TGTGCCAGCAGTATCGAGTTCCCAGGGGCAGGGTCACCCCTCCACTTT
CASSIEFPGAGSPLHF
>-|many|TRBV20-1|TRBJ2-1
TGCAGTGCTAGAGATACCCAGAGCTCCTACAATGAGCAGTTCTTC
CSARDTQSSYNEQFF
>-|-|TRBV5-1|TRBJ2-7
TGCGCCAGCAGCAACCAGGGCGAGCAGTACTTC
CASSNQGEQYF
>TRBD2|-|TRBV14|TRBJ2-7
TGTGCCAGCAGCCAATCCGTCGGGACTAGCGGGGTTATTGCGCAGTACTTC
CASSQSVGTSGVIAQYF
>-|many|TRBV5-5|TRBJ2-1
TGTGCCAGCAGCTTGGGTATCGGTAGCGGCTCCTACAATGAGCAGTTCTTC
CASSLGIGSGSYNEQFF
>-|-|TRBV5-5|TRBJ2-5
TGTGCCAGCAGCTTGCGGTCACCCCACTCGGGTGGAGAGACCCAGTACTTC
CASSLRSPHSGGETQYF
>-|-|TRBV7-9|TRBJ2-7
TGTGCCACCAACGGGCAGCCGAGCTCCTACGAGCAGTACTTC
CATNGQPSSYEQYF
>-|many|TRBV7-9|TRBJ2-7
TGTGCCAGCAGCTCCCAGCTTACGCCGTCCCTCGGCGAGCAGTACTTC
CASSSQLTPSLGEQYF
>TRBD1|few|TRBV29-1|TRBJ1-1
TGCAGCGCCGACGGACAGGGTAAAACTGAAGCTTTCTTT
CSADGQGKTEAFF
>-|few|TRBV20-1|TRBJ2-1
TGCAGTGCTTGGGGGGGGGGCAACAATGAGCAGTTCTTC
CSAWGGGNNEQFF